The T cell receptor beta chain described here comes from a study of T cell changes during pregnancy in multiple sclerosis. Data came from immunoSEQ multiplex PCR; TCRdb stores just in-frame clones and leaves some out. Among some 80,000 clones listed, 94% were seen once. The ends lost 4 bases at V and 5 bases at J; junction bases unmatched: 7. The CDR3 has 15 amino acids. The germline V gene encodes CDR1 SGHNT and CDR2 YYREEE (reference sequence). The J gene is TRBJ2-4, the V gene TRBV5-4, with 9 bases aligning to TRBD1. The receptor's source is a female donor with multiple sclerosis, enrolled in a pregnancy study. This specimen was peripheral blood, taken in the third trimester of pregnancy. The CDR3 bases are TGTGCCAGCAGCCGAAAGGGACAGGGAGAAAACATTCAGTACTTC. Amino acid sequence: CASSRKGQGENIQYF.